The 9 T cell receptor beta chains below all came from one sample that was sequenced in a study of blood T cell repertoires in COVID-19 (dated by TCRdb to 2018 to 2021). The protocol used for the library was the immunoSEQ multiplex PCR assay. Imported from immuneACCESS, the table was reduced by TCRdb to in-frame sequences with V and J called. These copies leave out some clones; in studies compared against another copy, an unresolved V gene accounts for under half, and the cause of the remainder is not known. Here the sample has about 74,000 clones; about 84% occur a single time. In total, the top ten clones hold 15% to 19% of the sample. Specimen: peripheral blood. The receptors shown here come from a human donor in a cohort sampled during active COVID-19.

This sequence joins TRBV5-4 and TRBJ1-6; 7 nucleotides line up with TRBD1. Germline loops: CDR1 SGHNT, CDR2 YYREEE (reference sequence). This CDR3 is 15 amino acids long. The V segment lost 0 bases and the J segment 9 bases; nucleotides outside the gene matches: 6. The CDR3 reads CASSLGGQKVSPLHF. CDR3 DNA: TGTGCCAGCAGCTTGGGGGGACAGAAAGTTTCACCCCTCCACTTT. Drawing the rest from reference TRBV5-4 and TRBJ1-6, the complete variable domain is ETGVTQSPTHLIKTRGQQVTLRCSSQSGHNTVSWYQQALGQGPQFIFQYYREEENGRGNFPPRFSGLQFPNYSSELNVNALELDDSALYLCASSLGGQKVSPLHFGNGTRLTVT.

The rearrangement links TRBV5-8 to TRBJ2-1; D is perhaps TRBD2 (7 bases). Germline V lookup: CDR1 SGHTS, CDR2 YDEGEE. This CDR3 is built from 16 residues. V lost 0 bases and J lost 6, with 16 bases in between. The CDR3 sequence is CASSLALGGGGNEQFF. DNA of the CDR3: TGTGCCAGCAGCTTGGCGCTCGGGGGCGGGGGCAATGAGCAGTTCTTC.

The chain links TRBV3-1 (or the pseudogene TRBV3-2) to TRBJ1-2; D is undetermined. The CDR3 has 13 amino acids. CDR1 is LGHDT and CDR2 is YNNKEL in the germline V gene (reference sequence). The germline V and J ends were trimmed by 5 bases and 3 bases, with 10 bases remaining between them. CDR3 nucleotide sequence: TGTGCCAGCAGCGCCGAAGGAGACTATGGCTACACCTTC. Protein product: CASSAEGDYGYTF.

CDR3 amino acids: CASSPGLGRPQHF. CDR3 coding DNA: TGTGCCAGTAGTCCAGGACTCGGCAGGCCCCAGCATTTT. V and J are TRBV19 and TRBJ1-5; the D is unclear. V lost 5 bases and J 9 bases, leaving 14 bases between the germline ends. The CDR3 is 13 residues long. Germline loops: CDR1 LNHDA, CDR2 SQIVND (reference sequence). The full variable domain, completed using reference TRBV19 and TRBJ1-5, is DGGITQSPKYLFRKEGQNVTLSCEQNLNHDAMYWYRQDPGQGLRLIYYSQIVNDFQKGDIAEGYSVSREKKESFPLTVTSAQKNPTAFYLCASSPGLGRPQHFGDGTRLSIL.

The chain couples TRBV7-9 to TRBJ2-7; 8 bases align to TRBD2. CDR1 is SEHNR and CDR2 is FQNEAQ in the germline V gene (reference sequence). With V trimmed by 6 bases and J by 6 bases, 7 bases remained unmatched. The CDR3 totals 13 residues. CDR3 nucleotide sequence: TGTGCCAGCAGTCCGGGACTAGATCGCGAGCAGTACTTC. Protein: CASSPGLDREQYF.

The chain employs TRBV19 and TRBJ2-7; 8 positions match TRBD2. With 11 bases clipped from V and 3 bases from J, the junction kept 9 bases outside the gene matches. Germline V gene lookup returns CDR1 LNHDA and CDR2 SQIVND (reference sequence). The CDR3 runs to 13 residues. The CDR3 DNA is TGTGCCGCGGGGGGAGCGTCTCGCTACGAGCAGTACTTC. This encodes CAAGGASRYEQYF.

This clone has just a few counts. The genes are TRBV29-1 and TRBJ1-2; the D is unclear. Trimming cost V 6 bases and J 5 bases, with 10 bases left between them. The CDR3 covers 11 residues. Germline V gene data show CDR1 as SQVTM and CDR2 as ANQGSEA. The CDR3 region is CSVVREYGYTF. The CDR3 DNA reads as TGCAGCGTCGTACGGGAGTATGGCTACACCTTC.

The CDR3 is CASSKGGRSYEQYF. As DNA, the CDR3 is TGTGCCAGCAGCAAAGGGGGGCGGTCCTACGAGCAGTACTTC. The J gene is TRBJ2-7, the V gene TRBV21-1; whether TRBD1, the table's D call, matches the DNA was not checked. TRBV21-1 is shown as a pseudogene. The CDR3 totals 14 residues.

This clone was seen a handful of times. The CDR3 DNA reads TGTGCCAGCAGGGCGCCGGGACAGATCAATGAGCAGTTCTTC. This translates into CASRAPGQINEQFF. This chain connects TRBV28 to TRBJ2-1; 7 bases match TRBD1. The CDR3 is 14 residues long. J gave up 6 bases and V 6 bases, and 8 bases lay outside the gene matches. The germline V gene has CDR1 MDHEN and CDR2 SYDVKM. Variable domain in full (rest from reference TRBV28 and TRBJ2-1): DVKVTQSSRYLVKRTGEKVFLECVQDMDHENMFWYRQDPGLGLRLIYFSYDVKMKEKGDIPEGYSVSREKKERFSLILESASTNQTSMYLCASRAPGQINEQFFGPGTRLTVL.